The 27 T cell receptor beta chains below were found in one sample sequenced in a study of T cell repertoires in aging, cancer and after chemotherapy. TRB rearrangements spanning V, D and J were amplified using mixed TRB-A/B primers. TCRdb recomputed calls from the multiplex PCR reads with MiXCR, one row per CDR3 protein. The sample includes 19,000 or so distinct CDR3 sequences, over 35% seen only once; the top ten take approximately 17%. The template was genomic DNA from peripheral blood, not RNA. The sequenced material came from blood. All receptors come from a human donor with a solid tumor.

This clonotype was counted only a few times. J is TRBJ2-2 and V is TRBV6-2 or TRBV6-3, with D maybe TRBD1 (5 bases). V dropped 4 bases and J dropped 3 bases, with 6 bases sitting between them. Germline V gene sequence: CDR1 MNHEY, CDR2 SVGEGT. There are 13 residues in the CDR3. The CDR3: CASSLTDTGELFF. Here the CDR3 DNA reads TGTGCCAGCAGTTTGACAGACACCGGGGAGCTGTTTTTT.

As concerns this clonotype: At one of its ends the junction is not consistent with the germline gene, which may arise from a read error. This chain joins TRBV5-5 and TRBJ2-5; D is perhaps TRBD1 (6 bases). Germline V gene sequence: CDR1 SGHKS, CDR2 YYEKEE (reference sequence). The CDR3 length is 14 residues. The CDR3 loop is CASSFGQYQETQYF. CDR3 bases: TGCGCCAGCAGCTTTGGACAGTACCAAGAGACCCAGTACTTC. Filled out from reference TRBV5-5 and TRBJ2-5, the complete variable domain reads DAGVTQSPTHLIKTRGQQVTLRCSPISGHKSVSWYQQVLGQGPQFIFQYYEKEERGRGNFPDRFSARQFPNYSSELNVNALLLGDSALYLCASSFGQYQETQYFGPGTRLLVL.

This chain joins TRBV4-2 and TRBJ2-1; D ambiguous. The V gene lost 5 bases and the J gene lost 7 bases, with 9 bases spanning the gap. Germline-derived CDR1 and CDR2 are LGHNA and YNFKEQ. The length of the CDR3 is 12 residues. This CDR3 reads CASSGSLNEQFF. The CDR3 DNA follows: TGTGCCAGCAGCGGAAGCTTAAATGAGCAGTTCTTC.

This clonotype was observed once. The rearrangement uses TRBV7-3 and TRBJ2-5; D is unresolved. Germline V CDR1 and CDR2: SGHTA, FQGTGA. V was trimmed by 5 bases and J by 1 base, leaving 8 bases between them. This CDR3 is 13 amino acids long. DNA of the CDR3: TGTGCCAGCAGCGACCCGCCCCAAGAGACCCAGTACTTC. This gives the protein CASSDPPQETQYF.

A few counts support this clonotype. The chain employs TRBV6-5 and TRBJ2-5; perhaps D is TRBD1 or TRBD2 (5 bases each). V dropped 2 bases and J dropped 5 bases, with 9 bases sitting between them. Looked up from germline, CDR1 is MNHEY and CDR2 is SVGAGI. The CDR3 is 13 residues long. The CDR3 region has the DNA TGTGCCAGCAGTTACGGGGGAGAGGAGACCCAGTACTTC. Its translation: CASSYGGEETQYF.

This clonotype was counted a few times. CDR3 sequence: CASSIAGMGDQPQHF. Written as DNA, the CDR3 is TGTGCCAGTAGTATCGCGGGGATGGGTGATCAGCCCCAGCATTTT. V usage is TRBV19 and J usage is TRBJ1-5; D ambiguous. This CDR3 spans 15 amino acids. Germline-derived CDR1 and CDR2 are LNHDA and SQIVND (reference sequence). Trimming removed 3 bases at V and 5 bases at J, with 14 bases between.

The J gene is TRBJ1-2, the V gene TRBV7-9; D gene uncertain. Trimming pared 7 bases from V and 7 bases from J, leaving 7 bases between. The germline gives CDR1 SEHNR, CDR2 FQNEAQ (reference sequence). The CDR3 has 10 residues. The CDR3 spells CASTESGYTF. CDR3 nucleotides: TGTGCCAGCACGGAGAGTGGCTACACCTTC.

The genes are TRBV12-3 or TRBV12-4 and TRBJ2-6; possibly TRBD2 for D (5 bases). The V and J ends lost 4 bases and 2 bases respectively, with 36 bases between them. This CDR3 has 24 residues. CDR3 amino acids: CASSSPILLGRFGLVNPGANVLTF. The CDR3, as DNA: TGTGCCAGCAGTTCCCCGATACTGCTTGGACGTTTCGGACTCGTAAACCCTGGGGCCAACGTCCTGACTTTC.

The J gene is TRBJ1-6, the V gene TRBV27; TRBD1 aligns across 10 bases. Germline CDR1 is MNHEY and CDR2 is SMNVEV (reference sequence). J lost 5 bases, V lost 5 bases, and 6 bases had no gene match. The CDR3 extends over 16 amino acids. In DNA, the CDR3 is TGTGCCAGCAGTACCCGGACAGGGGGTGATAATTCACCCCTCCACTTT. Encoded protein: CASSTRTGGDNSPLHF.

This clonotype was counted a few times. The chain is built from TRBV19 and TRBJ2-1; D call uncertain. V lost 1 base to trimming and J lost 10 bases, with 5 bases between them. The germline V gene has CDR1 LNHDA and CDR2 SQIVND (reference sequence). CDR3 size: 11 residues. For the CDR3, the DNA is TGTGCCAGTAGTATAGGCCGGGAGCAGTTCTTC. It is translated as CASSIGREQFF.

About this clonotype: This may arise from a read error, as a much more abundant clone is one base away. V usage is TRBV10-3 and J usage is TRBJ2-2, with D uncertain. The CDR3 sequence is 13 residues long. Germline CDR1 ENHRY, CDR2 SYGVKD. The CDR3 loop reads CASSCRHTGELFF. As DNA, the CDR3 is TGTGCCAGCAGTTGTCGACACACCGGGGAGCTGTTTTTT.

This clonotype qualifies as medium-sized. V is TRBV19 and J is TRBJ2-3; no clear D gene. The V gene lost 5 bases and the J gene lost 5 bases, with 8 bases spanning the gap. Germline V gene sequence: CDR1 LNHDA, CDR2 SQIVND (reference sequence). CDR3 length equals 12 residues. DNA of the CDR3: TGTGCCAGTAGTTCTAGAGGAGATACGCAGTATTTT. It translates to CASSSRGDTQYF.

This clonotype was seen a handful of times. The genes are TRBV15 and TRBJ2-5; D unresolved. CDR1 is LNHNV and CDR2 is YYDKDF in the germline V gene (reference sequence). This CDR3 region has 15 residues. With 5 bases removed from V and 4 bases from J, the gap between germline ends came to 17 bases. CDR3 in amino acids: CATSPPVKVIETQYF. The CDR3 nucleotides read TGTGCCACCAGCCCCCCCGTAAAGGTTATAGAGACCCAGTACTTC.

The V call is TRBV6-5, the J call TRBJ2-5; D not resolved. Germline V CDR1 and CDR2: MNHEY, SVGAGI. This CDR3 is built from 12 residues. The V and J ends lost 2 bases and 7 bases respectively, with 8 bases between them. The CDR3 coding sequence is TGTGCCAGCAGTTACGATCGTGGGACCCAGTACTTC. It yields the protein CASSYDRGTQYF.

This clonotype was seen more than once but under ten times. The rearrangement joins TRBV6-1 to TRBJ2-2, with D perhaps matching TRBD1 or TRBD2 (5 bases each). This CDR3 has 15 amino acids. V lost 1 base and J lost 6, with 12 bases in between. Looked up from germline, CDR1 is MNHNS and CDR2 is SASEGT. As DNA, the CDR3 is TGTGCCAGCAGTGAAGAGGATGGGGGTTCCGGGGAGCTGTTTTTT. Its translation is CASSEEDGGSGELFF.

CDR3 protein: CASTQGFYGYTF. For the CDR3, the DNA is TGTGCCAGCACACAGGGATTCTATGGCTACACCTTC. The V call is TRBV12-3 or TRBV12-4, the J call TRBJ1-2; possibly TRBD1 for D (6 bases). The CDR3 is 12 amino acids. Trimming took 7 bases from V and 4 from J, leaving 10 bases between them.

This clonotype was seen more than once but under ten times. The chain joins TRBV6-2 or TRBV6-3 to TRBJ1-5; maybe TRBD1 (5 bases). The V end lost 8 bases, the J end lost 4 bases, and 21 bases lay between the germline ends. CDR3 length: 16 residues. From germline, CDR1 is MNHEY and CDR2 SVGEGT. The CDR3 bases are TGTGCCAGCCGAAGAGGCAGGGCCGCCAAGAATCAGCCCCAGCATTTT. It translates to CASRRGRAAKNQPQHF.

In its sample, this clonotype was seen a few times. This chain links TRBV18 with TRBJ2-3; weak D call: TRBD2 (5 bases). The CDR3 extends over 15 amino acids. Germline V gene lookup returns CDR1 KGHSH and CDR2 LQKENI. Trimming left V 6 bases short and J 6 bases short, with 19 bases between. Here the CDR3 reads CASSLTDSPGDTQYF. CDR3 nucleotides: TGTGCCAGCTCTTTGACCGATTCCCCGGGGGATACGCAGTATTTT.

This clonotype showed up just once. The chain is built from TRBV10-3 and TRBJ1-2, with D maybe TRBD1 (5 bases). This CDR3 has 15 amino acids. The germline V gene encodes CDR1 ENHRY and CDR2 SYGVKD. The V gene lost 11 bases and the J gene lost 4 bases, with 23 bases spanning the gap. The CDR3 loop reads CASAGAMTAPYGYTF. CDR3 DNA: TGTGCCTCTGCGGGTGCGATGACAGCCCCCTATGGCTACACCTTC.

This clonotype has more than one count but fewer than ten. The chain links TRBV5-1 to TRBJ2-3; no clear D gene. The CDR3 covers 15 residues. V was pared by 1 base and J by 2 bases, with 11 bases between. Germline V gives CDR1 SGHRS, CDR2 YFSETQ. The CDR3 nucleotides are TGCGCCAGCAGCTTGTCCAGCCGCGCCACAGATACGCAGTATTTT. It encodes CASSLSSRATDTQYF. Variable domain in full (rest from reference TRBV5-1 and TRBJ2-3): KAGVTQTPRYLIKTRGQQVTLSCSPISGHRSVSWYQQTPGQGLQFLFEYFSETQRNKGNFPGRFSGRQFSNSRSEMNVSTLELGDSALYLCASSLSSRATDTQYFGPGTRLTVL.

This clonotype has only a few counts. The chain is built from TRBV6-5 and TRBJ2-5; tentatively, D is TRBD2 (6 bases). The CDR3 extends over 13 amino acids. V lost 2 bases, J lost 5 bases, and 9 bases lay in between. Germline-derived CDR1 and CDR2 are MNHEY and SVGAGI. Written as DNA, the CDR3 is TGTGCCAGCAGTTACCCGGGACTCGAGACCCAGTACTTC. Protein sequence: CASSYPGLETQYF.

The CDR3 DNA reads as TGTGCCAGCAGTGAAGCGGCGGGGGGGGGGGTGGCCCAGTACTTC. Translating gives CASSEAAGGGVAQYF. This sequence joins TRBV6-1 and TRBJ2-5, with 9 bases that match TRBD2. V lost 0 bases and J lost 9; bases outside the gene matches: 8. The germline V gene encodes CDR1 MNHNS and CDR2 SASEGT. The CDR3 is 15 residues long.

V usage is TRBV28 and J usage is TRBJ2-2; 7 bases fit TRBD2. The CDR3 contains 13 residues. The germline V gene encodes CDR1 MDHEN and CDR2 SYDVKM. The J segment lost 7 bases and the V segment lost 5 bases, leaving 4 bases of the junction unmatched. In DNA form, the CDR3 reads TGTGCCAGCAGTCGCGGACTAGTCGGGGAGCTGTTTTTT. This encodes CASSRGLVGELFF.

V usage is TRBV4-1 and J usage is TRBJ2-7; TRBD1 might be the D (6 bases). Trimming left V 4 bases short and J 0 bases short, with 13 bases between. The CDR3 is 15 residues long. The V gene's germline CDR1 is MGHRA and CDR2 YSYEKL. In DNA form, the CDR3 reads TGCGCCAGCAGCCCTGGACAGCGCAGCTCCTACGAGCAGTACTTC. This codes for CASSPGQRSSYEQYF.

The J gene is TRBJ2-1, the V gene TRBV6-4; 8 bases line up with TRBD2. In germline, CDR1 is MRHNA, CDR2 SNTAGT. After removal of 0 bases from V and 4 bases from J, the junction contained 2 bases not matched to a gene. The CDR3 loop spans 15 amino acids. CDR3 region: CASSDSVAGYNEQFF. CDR3 DNA: TGTGCCAGCAGTGACTCTGTAGCGGGGTACAATGAGCAGTTCTTC.

This clonotype was picked up one time. CDR3 nucleotide sequence: TGTGCCAGCAGCGGGACAGGGCATCCTAATCAGCCCCAGCATTTT. Protein: CASSGTGHPNQPQHF. The rearrangement uses TRBV5-8 and TRBJ1-5, with TRBD1 identical over 9 bases. The CDR3 is 15 residues long. V was pared by 4 bases and J by 4 bases, with 6 bases of the junction left unmatched. CDR1 SGHTS and CDR2 YDEGEE come from the germline V gene.

The chain recombines TRBV15 with TRBJ1-2; D remains unclear. Trimming pared 5 bases from V and 4 bases from J, leaving 14 bases between. CDR3 length equals 14 residues. CDR1 and CDR2 (germline): LNHNV, YYDKDF (reference sequence). The CDR3 DNA reads as TGTGCCACCAGCCCCCGGGGAATTACCTATGGCTACACCTTC. Translating gives CATSPRGITYGYTF. The whole variable domain, remainder taken from reference TRBV15 and TRBJ1-2, is DAMVIQNPRYQVTQFGKPVTLSCSQTLNHNVMYWYQQKSSQAPKLLFHYYDKDFNNEADTPDNFQSRRPNTSFCFLDIRSPGLGDTAMYLCATSPRGITYGYTFGSGTRLTVV.